Presented here are 20 T cell receptor beta chains from one specimen sequenced in a study of early T cells in non-severe SARS-CoV-2 infection. TCRdb re-called the 5' RACE reads with MiXCR, one entry per CDR3 protein. This table holds some 48,000 distinct CDR3 sequences, about 13% found once. Sequenced material: whole blood. The receptors originated from an adult who was a healthcare worker with PCR-confirmed SARS-CoV-2 infection or an uninfected control (not recorded which).

The table lists this clonotype with many counts. The chain couples TRBV30 to TRBJ1-1; D remains unclear. V was cut by 4 bases and J by 2 bases, with 5 bases left in between. This CDR3 contains 11 residues. The germline V gene encodes CDR1 GTSNPN and CDR2 SVGIG (reference sequence). The CDR3 spells CAWTVNTEAFF. As DNA, the CDR3 is TGTGCCTGGACGGTCAACACTGAAGCTTTCTTT.

The rearrangement joins TRBV12-3 or TRBV12-4 to TRBJ2-7; D perhaps matches TRBD2 (6 bases). With 0 bases removed from V and 3 bases from J, the gap between germline ends came to 12 bases. This CDR3 is 15 amino acids long. CDR3 protein: CASSLANGGIYEQYF. The DNA of the CDR3 is TGTGCCAGCAGTTTAGCGAATGGCGGGATCTACGAGCAGTACTTC.

The table lists this clonotype with many counts. The J gene is TRBJ2-1, the V gene TRBV7-2, with D possibly matching TRBD2 (6 bases). V gave up 2 bases and J gave up 6 bases, with 17 bases separating them. The CDR3 covers 16 residues. Germline V gene sequence: CDR1 SGHTA, CDR2 FQGNSA. The CDR3 sequence: CASSLRSSGLPNEQFF. In DNA, the CDR3 is TGTGCCAGCAGCTTAAGGAGTAGCGGCCTGCCCAATGAGCAGTTCTTC.

V usage is TRBV29-1 and J usage is TRBJ2-3, with D perhaps matching TRBD1 (5 bases). The germline V gene encodes CDR1 SQVTM and CDR2 ANQGSEA. V lost 7 bases to trimming and J lost 2 bases, with 16 bases between them. This CDR3 comprises 14 residues. The CDR3 bases are TGCAGCGGGGGCTGGGCCGAGCACACAGATACGCAGTATTTT. Translated, it gives CSGGWAEHTDTQYF.

The sample holds a few counts of this clonotype. The chain links TRBV27 to TRBJ2-7; D possibly corresponds to TRBD1 (5 bases). The CDR3 has 16 residues. V was shortened by 2 bases and J by 4 bases, with 18 bases between the two germline ends. The germline V gene has CDR1 MNHEY and CDR2 SMNVEV (reference sequence). CDR3 bases: TGTGCCAGCAGTTTAATCGTGCAGGGTCCCAAATACGAGCAGTACTTC. This sequence encodes CASSLIVQGPKYEQYF.

This clonotype has a count of ten or more. The chain is built from TRBV9 and TRBJ1-1; no reliable D call. The CDR3 covers 15 residues. Germline V gene lookup returns CDR1 SGDLS and CDR2 YYNGEE. V was clipped by 0 bases and J by 3 bases, with 12 bases between them. DNA for the CDR3: TGTGCCAGCAGCGTAGGACAAGGAAGGGACACTGAAGCTTTCTTT. It encodes CASSVGQGRDTEAFF.

The genes are TRBV5-8 and TRBJ1-1; D not resolved. The CDR3 spans 13 residues. With 2 bases removed from V and 11 bases from J, the gap between germline ends came to 16 bases. The V gene's germline CDR1 is SGHTS and CDR2 YDEGEE. CDR3 sequence: CASSFDVVIRAFF. The CDR3 DNA is TGTGCCAGCAGCTTTGATGTAGTCATAAGGGCTTTCTTT.

This clonotype was counted between two and nine times. The CDR3 coding sequence is TGTGCCAGCAGCGAGGGGGGACTCACCTACGAGCAGTACTTC. As protein: CASSEGGLTYEQYF. J is TRBJ2-7 and V is TRBV9, with D possibly called TRBD1 or TRBD2 (6 bases each). This CDR3 comprises 14 residues. Germline values: CDR1 SGDLS, CDR2 YYNGEE. V shed 3 bases and J shed 2 bases, with 12 bases lying between them.

This clonotype was seen ten or more times. This chain connects TRBV2 to TRBJ1-2, with unresolved D. V was shortened by 11 bases and J by 8 bases, with 24 bases between the two germline ends. Germline CDR1 and CDR2: SNHLY and FYNNEI. The CDR3 covers 14 residues. CDR3: CASRGNDFEGGYTF. DNA of the CDR3: TGTGCCTCACGAGGCAATGATTTCGAAGGCGGCTACACCTTC.

This clonotype occurred many times. The genes are TRBV12-3 or TRBV12-4 and TRBJ2-7; weak D call: TRBD2 (6 bases). The CDR3 is 15 residues long. V was trimmed by 2 bases and J by 3 bases, leaving 14 bases between them. The chain's CDR3 is CASSLKGGVGYEQYF. DNA for the CDR3: TGTGCCAGCAGTTTAAAAGGAGGGGTTGGCTACGAGCAGTACTTC.

The chain couples TRBV29-1 to TRBJ1-5; D remains unclear. Germline lookup yields CDR1 SQVTM and CDR2 ANQGSEA. V was shortened by 0 bases and J by 6 bases, with 9 bases between the two germline ends. The length of the CDR3 is 13 residues. The CDR3: CSVEETYGQPQHF. The CDR3 DNA reads as TGCAGCGTTGAAGAGACCTACGGTCAGCCCCAGCATTTT.

This clonotype was seen repeatedly, ten times or more. The chain uses TRBV7-9 and TRBJ1-1; 7 bases fit TRBD1. Germline V gene lookup returns CDR1 SEHNR and CDR2 FQNEAQ (reference sequence). Trimming cost V 3 bases and J 0 bases; bases outside gene matches: 7. The CDR3 consists of 16 residues. DNA of the CDR3: TGTGCCAGCAGCTTTAGGCCAGGGGGGATGAACACTGAAGCTTTCTTT. Amino acids: CASSFRPGGMNTEAFF.

V gene TRBV18 combines with J gene TRBJ2-5; D uncertain. There are 14 residues in the CDR3. CDR1 is KGHSH and CDR2 is LQKENI in the germline V gene. V lost 4 bases and J lost 5, with 14 bases in between. CDR3 residues: CASSLRTPPETQYF. DNA of the CDR3: TGTGCCAGCTCACTTCGGACCCCCCCCGAGACCCAGTACTTC.

This clonotype was seen a handful of times. This chain links TRBV20-1 with TRBJ2-7; D might be TRBD1 (6 bases). CDR1 is DFQATT and CDR2 is SNEGSKA in the germline V gene (reference sequence). V was pared by 0 bases and J by 3 bases, with 18 bases between. The CDR3 contains 16 residues. The CDR3 region has the DNA TGCAGTGCTAGAGATCAGGGTACAGGGAAATACTACGAGCAGTACTTC. Translation: CSARDQGTGKYYEQYF.

This clonotype appeared many times. The gene calls are TRBV4-2 and TRBJ2-7; 10 bases are a match to TRBD2. Germline V gene lookup returns CDR1 LGHNA and CDR2 YNFKEQ. V was clipped by 0 bases and J by 1 base; unmatched bases: 3. The CDR3 covers 16 residues. The CDR3 DNA reads as TGTGCCAGCAGCCAAGAACTAGCGGGGTTATCCTACGAGCAGTACTTC. Translating it yields CASSQELAGLSYEQYF.

Points on this clonotype: A much larger clone differs from this one at a single base, so this may be a read error. V and J are TRBV28 and TRBJ2-2, with 11 bases identical to TRBD2. The V and J ends lost 4 bases and 6 bases, in that order; junction bases with no gene match: 7. Looked up from germline, CDR1 is MDHEN and CDR2 is SYDVKM. The CDR3 extends over 16 amino acids. The DNA of the CDR3 is TGTGCCAGCAGTTCCTCTAGCGGGAGGCGGGCCGGGGAGCTGTTTTTT. This encodes CASSSSSGRRAGELFF.

The sample holds a few counts of this clonotype. The chain recombines TRBV9 with TRBJ2-3; 11 bases line up with TRBD2. After removal of 0 bases from V and 5 bases from J, the junction contained 5 bases not matched to a gene. The CDR3 is made up of 16 amino acids. Germline CDR1 reads SGDLS; CDR2 reads YYNGEE. CDR3: CASSVGTSGLGDTQYF. The CDR3 DNA is TGTGCCAGCAGCGTAGGGACTAGCGGGTTGGGAGATACGCAGTATTTT.

This clonotype was observed at least ten times. This sequence joins TRBV5-1 and TRBJ2-5; TRBD2 is a possible D gene (5 bases). CDR3 length: 13 amino acids. CDR1 and CDR2 from the germline V gene are SGHRS and YFSETQ. V was trimmed by 5 bases and J by 7 bases, leaving 15 bases between them. CDR3 amino acids: CASRPIWETTQYF. In DNA form, the CDR3 reads TGCGCCAGCAGACCAATCTGGGAGACGACCCAGTACTTC.

This clonotype showed up just a few times. The CDR3 DNA reads as TGCAGTGCTCACCGGGACTCGACCACCGGGGAGCTGTTTTTT. This gives the protein CSAHRDSTTGELFF. V usage is TRBV20-1 and J usage is TRBJ2-2; TRBD2 might be the D (6 bases). This CDR3 has 14 residues. Germline-derived CDR1 and CDR2 are DFQATT and SNEGSKA (reference sequence). Trimming cost V 5 bases and J 4 bases, with 14 bases left between them.

The chain recombines TRBV2 with TRBJ2-7; D gene ambiguous. Germline-derived CDR1 and CDR2 are SNHLY and FYNNEI. Between the trimmed V and J ends, which lost 2 bases and 3 bases, there was a span of 8 bases. This CDR3 is built from 13 residues. The CDR3 sequence: CASSERQNYEQYF. CDR3 nucleotide sequence: TGTGCCAGCAGTGAACGGCAGAACTACGAGCAGTACTTC.